These 24 T cell receptor beta chains came from one sample sequenced in a study of T cell repertoires in cytomegalovirus infection. TCRdb used MiXCR to reprocess the reads, holding one entry per CDR3 protein. Of fewer than 30,000 distinct CDR3 sequences listed, about a fifth are singletons. No antigen has been assigned to these receptors. Sample: CD8+ T cells from cultured PBMCs, taken from culture after CMV antigen stimulation. The receptors here all came from a human donor in good health (CMV status not recorded). Some clones in this sample may be carry-over from other donors' samples.

The chain couples TRBV7-6 to TRBJ2-7, with 9 bases lining up with TRBD1. V lost 5 bases and J lost 3; bases outside the gene matches: 8. Germline loops: CDR1 SGHVS, CDR2 FNYEAQ. The CDR3 sequence is 15 residues long. The CDR3 here is CASSPGTGIGYEQYF. Here the CDR3 DNA reads TGTGCCAGCAGCCCCGGGACAGGGATAGGCTACGAGCAGTACTTC. Full variable domain (remainder filled in from reference TRBV7-6 and TRBJ2-7): GAGVSQSPRYKVTKRGQDVALRCDPISGHVSLYWYRQALGQGPEFLTYFNYEAQQDKSGLPNDRFSAERPEGSISTLTIQRTEQRDSAMYRCASSPGTGIGYEQYFGPGTRLTVT.

The chain links TRBV28 to TRBJ2-6; D is uncertain. V was cut by 7 bases and J by 1 base, with 14 bases left in between. The CDR3 totals 16 residues. Germline-derived CDR1 and CDR2 are MDHEN and SYDVKM. CDR3 nucleotides: TGTGCCAGCACGTCCGGCCCCTGGTCTGGGGCCAACGTCCTGACTTTC. Residues: CASTSGPWSGANVLTF.

The chain is built from TRBV5-1 and TRBJ2-2, with 9 bases fitting TRBD2. The V gene's germline CDR1 is SGHRS and CDR2 YFSETQ. With 5 bases clipped from V and 5 bases from J, the junction kept 7 bases outside the gene matches. This CDR3 spans 15 amino acids. Here the CDR3 reads CASRGLAGGTGELFF. The CDR3 DNA sequence: TGCGCCAGCAGGGGACTCGCGGGAGGGACCGGGGAGCTGTTTTTT.

This clonotype was counted many times. The gene calls are TRBV6-1 and TRBJ2-7; D call uncertain. Germline V gene sequence: CDR1 MNHNS, CDR2 SASEGT. CDR3 length: 10 amino acids. V lost 7 bases, J lost 4 bases, and 5 bases lay in between. The CDR3 sequence: CASMSYEQYF. CDR3 bases: TGTGCCAGCATGAGTTACGAGCAGTACTTC.

The chain employs TRBV9 and TRBJ1-1; D call uncertain. Germline V gives CDR1 SGDLS, CDR2 YYNGEE. V gave up 4 bases and J gave up 7 bases, with 14 bases separating them. The CDR3 covers 13 residues. Here the CDR3 DNA reads TGTGCCAGCAGCTTTCGGGGTGGTGGTGAAGCTTTCTTT. It specifies CASSFRGGGEAFF.

This clonotype was seen more than once but under ten times. The rearrangement uses TRBV12-3 or TRBV12-4 and TRBJ1-1; weak D call: TRBD1 (6 bases). The CDR3 is 14 amino acids. Trimming left V 5 bases short and J 3 bases short, with 13 bases between. CDR3 region: CASSGAGADTEAFF. CDR3 DNA: TGTGCCAGCAGTGGGGCAGGGGCTGACACTGAAGCTTTCTTT.

The chain employs TRBV7-2 and TRBJ1-5; tentative D call: TRBD1 (5 bases). This CDR3 is 15 amino acids long. The V and J ends lost 3 bases and 0 bases respectively, with 9 bases between them. The germline CDR1 and CDR2 sequences are SGHTA and FQGNSA. The CDR3 DNA reads TGTGCCAGCAGCTTGACAGTCTATAGCAATCAGCCCCAGCATTTT. It specifies CASSLTVYSNQPQHF.

The sample holds a few counts of this clonotype. This chain's CDR3 is CASSPIPQGQISDGYTF. The DNA for the CDR3 is TGTGCCAGCAGCCCTATCCCACAGGGACAGATTTCGGATGGCTACACCTTC. V and J are TRBV7-8 and TRBJ1-2; the match to TRBD1 covers 7 bases. V trimming: 5 bases; J trimming: 6 bases; junction bases outside the gene matches: 18. The CDR3 has 17 amino acids. Germline CDR1 is SGHVS and CDR2 is FQNEAQ.

The chain employs TRBV2 and TRBJ2-7; the match to TRBD2 covers 11 bases. Germline loops: CDR1 SNHLY, CDR2 FYNNEI. The CDR3 sequence is 17 residues long. Unmatched junction bases numbered 9, after V lost 2 bases and J lost 3 bases. The CDR3 reads CASSEITGTSGNYEQYF. The CDR3 DNA reads as TGTGCCAGCAGTGAAATAACCGGGACTAGCGGTAACTACGAGCAGTACTTC.

V usage is TRBV7-9 and J usage is TRBJ2-1; tentatively, D is TRBD2 (5 bases). CDR3 length: 15 amino acids. CDR1 SEHNR and CDR2 FQNEAQ come from the germline V gene (reference sequence). The V gene lost 1 base and the J gene lost 2 bases, with 9 bases spanning the gap. CDR3: CASSLGAVPYNEQFF. CDR3 nucleotides: TGTGCCAGCAGCTTAGGAGCGGTTCCCTACAATGAGCAGTTCTTC.

A word on this clonotype: This may come from a read error, since a much larger clone is one base off. The chain combines TRBV19 with TRBJ1-1; a weak D match, TRBD1 (5 bases). CDR1 is LNHDA, CDR2 SQIVND, per germline (reference sequence). Trimming stripped 5 bases from V and 3 bases from J, with 16 bases between. The CDR3 has 15 amino acids. The CDR3 protein is CASSPWYRRDTEAFF. CDR3 bases: TGTGCCAGTAGTCCTTGGTACAGGAGGGACACTGAAGCTTTCTTT.

This clonotype was seen only a few times. The genes are TRBV6-5 and TRBJ1-2; the D gene is possibly TRBD1 (6 bases). Germline V gene data show CDR1 as MNHEY and CDR2 as SVGAGI. Trimming shortened V by 4 bases and J by 6 bases, and 15 bases separated the two germline ends. This CDR3 has 14 residues. The CDR3 DNA is TGTGCCAGCAGTTGGGGACCGGGGGCAGATGGCTACACCTTC. Translation: CASSWGPGADGYTF.

This clonotype was seen at least ten times. The chain combines TRBV28 with TRBJ1-1, with D perhaps TRBD1 (5 bases). Trimming removed 6 bases from V and 1 base from J, with 12 bases in between. Looked up from germline, CDR1 is MDHEN and CDR2 is SYDVKM. There are 14 residues in the CDR3. The CDR3 DNA sequence: TGTGCCAGCAGCCTAATCAGGGCGAACACTGAAGCTTTCTTT. The encoded protein is CASSLIRANTEAFF. The whole variable domain, filled in from reference TRBV28 and TRBJ1-1, reads DVKVTQSSRYLVKRTGEKVFLECVQDMDHENMFWYRQDPGLGLRLIYFSYDVKMKEKGDIPEGYSVSREKKERFSLILESASTNQTSMYLCASSLIRANTEAFFGQGTRLTVV.

The sample holds many counts of this clonotype. The chain combines TRBV6-5 with TRBJ2-1; 7 nucleotides align to TRBD2. V trimming: 4 bases; J trimming: 3 bases; junction bases outside the gene matches: 6. Germline lookup yields CDR1 MNHEY and CDR2 SVGAGI. There are 15 residues in the CDR3. DNA of the CDR3: TGTGCCAGCAGTTCTAGCGGAACTTACTACAATGAGCAGTTCTTC. The encoded protein is CASSSSGTYYNEQFF.

The rearrangement uses TRBV6-2 or TRBV6-3 and TRBJ2-1; D remains ambiguous. Germline CDR1 and CDR2: MNHEY and SVGEGT. V lost 0 bases to trimming and J lost 0 bases, with 9 bases between them. The CDR3 covers 16 residues. This chain's CDR3 is CASSYSGLSSYNEQFF. In DNA, the CDR3 is TGTGCCAGCAGTTACTCCGGGTTGAGCTCCTACAATGAGCAGTTCTTC.

The rearrangement uses TRBV6-2 or TRBV6-3 and TRBJ1-5, with a possible D match to TRBD1 (6 bases). The CDR3 covers 14 residues. V lost 6 bases to trimming and J lost 7 bases, with 16 bases between them. CDR1 and CDR2 (germline): MNHEY, SVGEGT. CDR3 in DNA: TGTGCCAGCAGGCCATTGACAGGATACCAGCCCCAGCATTTT. Its translation is CASRPLTGYQPQHF.

This clonotype was counted ten times or more. The rearrangement joins TRBV7-3 to TRBJ1-4; possible D gene TRBD1, 6 bases. The CDR3 runs to 18 residues. V shed 2 bases and J shed 8 bases, with 24 bases lying between them. Germline values: CDR1 SGHTA, CDR2 FQGTGA. The CDR3 nucleotides are TGTGCCAGCAGCTTATGGGTTTCGGGGGCCGTCGGTGGAGAAAAACTGTTTTTT. As protein: CASSLWVSGAVGGEKLFF.

This clonotype was seen only once. V and J are TRBV4-1 and TRBJ2-7, with D perhaps TRBD2 (5 bases). This CDR3 contains 15 residues. Between the trimmed V and J ends, which lost 2 bases and 5 bases, there was a span of 16 bases. Germline V gene data show CDR1 as MGHRA and CDR2 as YSYEKL. The DNA of the CDR3 is TGCGCCAGCAGCCAATCTGCCCCCGCGAGGGACGAGCAGTACTTC. This sequence encodes CASSQSAPARDEQYF.

The chain is built from TRBV7-2 and TRBJ2-1; D is perhaps TRBD2 (6 bases). Germline values: CDR1 SGHTA, CDR2 FQGNSA. The V end lost 1 base, the J end lost 1 base, and 11 bases lay between the germline ends. The CDR3 is made up of 16 amino acids. The CDR3 here is CASSLGGALSYNEQFF. In DNA, the CDR3 is TGTGCCAGCAGCTTAGGCGGGGCCTTGTCCTACAATGAGCAGTTCTTC. Drawing the rest from reference TRBV7-2 and TRBJ2-1, the complete variable domain is GAGVSQSPSNKVTEKGKDVELRCDPISGHTALYWYRQSLGQGLEFLIYFQGNSAPDKSGLPSDRFSAERTGGSVSTLTIQRTQQEDSAVYLCASSLGGALSYNEQFFGPGTRLTVL.

This clonotype was observed a few times. CDR3 region: CASSLWAAEKLFF. In DNA, the CDR3 is TGTGCCAGCAGCTTATGGGCAGCTGAAAAACTGTTTTTT. The V and J genes are TRBV7-8 and TRBJ1-4; D remains unclear. The germline gives CDR1 SGHVS, CDR2 FQNEAQ. V was pared by 2 bases and J by 7 bases, with 8 bases between. This CDR3 is 13 amino acids long.

The gene calls are TRBV7-3 and TRBJ1-1; no definite D call. Germline loops: CDR1 SGHTA, CDR2 FQGTGA. The CDR3 runs 15 residues. The V end lost 0 bases, the J end lost 0 bases, and 8 bases lay between the germline ends. The CDR3 loop reads CASSLTGNMNTEAFF. CDR3 sequence (DNA): TGTGCCAGCAGCTTAACAGGGAACATGAACACTGAAGCTTTCTTT.

This clonotype was seen only a few times. V is TRBV6-2 or TRBV6-3 and J is TRBJ2-7, with 11 positions matching TRBD1. This CDR3 comprises 15 residues. In germline, CDR1 is MNHEY, CDR2 SVGEGT. The V and J ends lost 0 bases and 5 bases, in that order; junction bases with no gene match: 3. The CDR3 is CASSYSRTGGNEQYF. CDR3 bases: TGTGCCAGCAGTTACTCGAGGACAGGGGGCAACGAGCAGTACTTC.

This clonotype was found a few times. The rearrangement joins TRBV7-3 to TRBJ1-1; D is ambiguous. The length of the CDR3 is 15 residues. V lost 5 bases and J 2 bases, leaving 15 bases between the germline ends. Germline CDR1 SGHTA, CDR2 FQGTGA. CDR3 DNA sequence: TGTGCCAGCAGCCCCCTGAGATCGTTCAACACTGAAGCTTTCTTT. It encodes CASSPLRSFNTEAFF.

The chain has TRBV20-1 and TRBJ2-2; a weak D match, TRBD1 (6 bases). The V and J ends lost 2 bases and 4 bases respectively, with 11 bases between them. The germline gives CDR1 DFQATT, CDR2 SNEGSKA (reference sequence). The CDR3 extends over 14 amino acids. In DNA form, the CDR3 reads TGCAGTGCTAGAACACAGGGTGGCACCGGGGAGCTGTTTTTT. This gives the protein CSARTQGGTGELFF.